Sequencing of this TCR beta chain was carried out in a study of cytomegalovirus exposure and HLA in healthy donors. Overall study findings and caveats: Data from an earlier analysis indicated that most TCR beta V segments were productive either about 90% or about 30% of the time. In most subjects, TCR beta sequences reportedly gave accurate predictions of HLA-A and HLA-B alleles. As a later analysis showed, a missense DCLRE1C variant was linked to trimming of TCR beta V- and J-genes.

Trimming cost V 0 bases and J 3 bases, with 11 bases left between them. This CDR3 spans 15 amino acids. Germline V gene data show CDR1 as LGHNT and CDR2 as FRNRAP. Comment on this clone: What it recognizes is unknown.

Researchers ran the PCR with 60 Vbeta and 13 Jbeta primers. Assay used: immunoSEQ multiplex PCR; TCRdb lists only in-frame clones, some missing. The table includes around 160,000 clones, roughly three quarters detected once. The sequence was obtained from a woman aged 40-49 years in good health and CMV-seropositive. The sequencing input was PBMCs. V gene TRBV12-5 combines with J gene TRBJ2-5; D perhaps matches TRBD2 (6 bases). The CDR3 spells CASGLVRGLKETQYF. The CDR3 DNA reads as TGTGCTAGTGGTTTGGTACGGGGACTGAAAGAGACCCAGTACTTC.